This T cell receptor beta chain is drawn from a study of blood T cell repertoires in COVID-19. As concerns this clone: The identical CDR3 is also encoded by other nucleotide sequences in the sample.

Profiled with immunoSEQ multiplex PCR; TCRdb holds only in-frame clones, not every one. Found here are 150,000 to 200,000 clones, about 86% of them singletons; the top ten hold about 8.2%. Germline CDR1 KGHSH, CDR2 LQKENI. The CDR3 totals 14 residues. The junction had 2 bases not matched to a gene; V was cut back by 5 bases and J by 2 bases. The clonotype comes from a man in his sixties with acute or convalescent COVID-19. The chain carries TRBV18 and TRBJ1-5, with TRBD1 matching over 8 bases. Material for sequencing was peripheral blood. CDR3 amino acids: CASSAGQGNQPQHF. Written as DNA, the CDR3 is TGTGCCAGCTCAGCGGGACAGGGCAATCAGCCCCAGCATTTT.